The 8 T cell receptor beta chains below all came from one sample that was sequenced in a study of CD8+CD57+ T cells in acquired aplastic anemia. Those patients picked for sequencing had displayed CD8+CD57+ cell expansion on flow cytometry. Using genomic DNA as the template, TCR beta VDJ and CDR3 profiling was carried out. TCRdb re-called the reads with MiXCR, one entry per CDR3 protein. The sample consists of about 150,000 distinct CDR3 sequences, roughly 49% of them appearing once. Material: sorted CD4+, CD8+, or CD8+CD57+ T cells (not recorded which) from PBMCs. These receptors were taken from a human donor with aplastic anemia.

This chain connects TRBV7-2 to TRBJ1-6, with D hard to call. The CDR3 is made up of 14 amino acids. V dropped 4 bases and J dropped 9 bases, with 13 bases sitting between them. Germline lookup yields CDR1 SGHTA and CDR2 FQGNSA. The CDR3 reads CASSSMYVGSPLHF. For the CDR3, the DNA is TGTGCCAGCAGCTCAATGTACGTCGGTTCACCCCTCCACTTT.

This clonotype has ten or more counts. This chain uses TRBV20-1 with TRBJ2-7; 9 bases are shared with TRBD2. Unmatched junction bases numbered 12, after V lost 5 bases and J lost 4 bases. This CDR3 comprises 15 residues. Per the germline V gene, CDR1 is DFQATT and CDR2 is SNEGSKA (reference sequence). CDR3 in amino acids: CSAPLGAGGPYEQYF. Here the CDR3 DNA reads TGCAGTGCTCCTTTGGGGGCGGGGGGGCCGTACGAGCAGTACTTC.

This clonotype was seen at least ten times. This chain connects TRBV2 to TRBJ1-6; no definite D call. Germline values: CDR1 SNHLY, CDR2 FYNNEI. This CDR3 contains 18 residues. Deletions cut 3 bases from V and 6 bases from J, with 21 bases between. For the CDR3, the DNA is TGTGCCAGCAGTGAGCTCGGCAGCTCCCGGCCCCCTAATTCACCCCTCCACTTT. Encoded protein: CASSELGSSRPPNSPLHF.

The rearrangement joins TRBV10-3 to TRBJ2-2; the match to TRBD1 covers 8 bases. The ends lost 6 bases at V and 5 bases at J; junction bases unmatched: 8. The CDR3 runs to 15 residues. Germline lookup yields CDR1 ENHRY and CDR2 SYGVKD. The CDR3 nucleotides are TGTGCCATCAGCCCCGGACAGGGTGGAACCGGGGAGCTGTTTTTT. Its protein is CAISPGQGGTGELFF.

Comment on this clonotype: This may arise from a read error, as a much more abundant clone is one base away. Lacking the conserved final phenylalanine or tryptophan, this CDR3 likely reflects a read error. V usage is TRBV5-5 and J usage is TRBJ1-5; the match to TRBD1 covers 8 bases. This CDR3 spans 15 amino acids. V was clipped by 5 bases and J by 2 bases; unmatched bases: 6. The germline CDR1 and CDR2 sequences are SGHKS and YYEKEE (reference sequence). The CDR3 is CASRPGTGGNQPQHL. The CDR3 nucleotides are TGTGCCAGCAGGCCCGGGACAGGCGGCAATCAGCCCCAGCATCTT.

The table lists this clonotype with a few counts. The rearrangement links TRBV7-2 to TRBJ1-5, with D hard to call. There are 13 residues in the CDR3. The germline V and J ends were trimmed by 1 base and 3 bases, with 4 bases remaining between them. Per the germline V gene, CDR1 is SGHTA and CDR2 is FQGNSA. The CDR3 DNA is TGTGCCAGCAGCTTAGGACTCAATCAGCCCCAGCATTTT. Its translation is CASSLGLNQPQHF.

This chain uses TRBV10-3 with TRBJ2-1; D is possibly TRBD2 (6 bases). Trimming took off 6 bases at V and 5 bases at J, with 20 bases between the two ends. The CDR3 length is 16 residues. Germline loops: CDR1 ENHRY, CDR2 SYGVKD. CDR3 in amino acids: CAISKRSSGGHNEQFF. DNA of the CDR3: TGTGCCATCAGCAAAAGAAGTAGCGGAGGGCACAATGAGCAGTTCTTC.

The DNA of the CDR3 is TGTGCCAGCAGCGTAGAGCCTAGCGGGAGGCCCAGCACAGATACGCAGTATTTT. Protein: CASSVEPSGRPSTDTQYF. V is TRBV9 and J is TRBJ2-3, with 11 positions matching TRBD2. Germline V gives CDR1 SGDLS, CDR2 YYNGEE. J lost 0 bases, V lost 0 bases, and 6 bases had no gene match. This CDR3 is built from 18 residues.